The next 10 T cell receptor beta chains were all read from a single sample in a study of shared clonotypes between healthy human individuals. Clones were read by immunoSEQ multiplex PCR, and TCRdb kept only the in-frame ones, dropping some. There are around 2,000,000 clones in the sample; just under 95% occur only once, and 0.85% to 1.2% lies in the top ten. Naive CD8 cells lacked CD45RO, underwent positive selection for CCR7 and left out terminally differentiated effector memory CD45RA+ cells. The specimen was naive CD8+ T cells sorted from blood. Source of these receptors: a man in his late teens or twenties in good health.

This chain uses TRBV6-5 with TRBJ1-5; D may be TRBD1 (5 bases). This CDR3 has 15 residues. Germline CDR1 and CDR2: MNHEY and SVGAGI. V gave up 10 bases and J gave up 2 bases, with 18 bases separating them. The CDR3 sequence: CATAPISGGNQPQHF. CDR3 sequence (DNA): TGTGCCACTGCCCCTATATCGGGGGGCAATCAGCCCCAGCATTTT.

This chain links TRBV6-6 with TRBJ1-5, with 7 nucleotides matching TRBD1. Germline V gene lookup returns CDR1 MNHNY and CDR2 SVGAGI (reference sequence). Trimming removed 7 bases from V and 10 bases from J; junction bases left unmatched: 10. The CDR3 is 13 residues long. DNA for the CDR3: TGTGCCAGCATGGGCGGCGTAGGGGGCCCCCAGCATTTT. Encoded protein: CASMGGVGGPQHF.

This chain connects TRBV6-6 to TRBJ2-7, with TRBD2 matching 10 bases. Germline V gene data show CDR1 as MNHNY and CDR2 as SVGAGI (reference sequence). The CDR3 length is 16 residues. The V segment lost 6 bases and the J segment 5 bases; nucleotides outside the gene matches: 13. The CDR3 loop is CASSLQREGLQNEQYF. CDR3 DNA sequence: TGTGCCAGCAGCCTTCAGCGGGAGGGCCTTCAGAACGAGCAGTACTTC.

The chain uses TRBV30 and TRBJ1-1; D not certain. V was pared by 0 bases and J by 6 bases, with 5 bases between. Germline V CDR1 and CDR2: GTSNPN, SVGIG (reference sequence). The CDR3 has 11 amino acids. CDR3 bases: TGTGCCTGGAGTGTTTTCTCTGAAGCTTTCTTT. It codes for CAWSVFSEAFF.

The chain couples TRBV7-8 to TRBJ1-1; D gene unclear. V was pared by 1 base and J by 7 bases, with 10 bases between. This CDR3 has 13 amino acids. Germline assignment: CDR1 SGHVS and CDR2 FQNEAQ. CDR3 DNA: TGTGCCAGCAGCTTAGACCCCGGGCGTGAAGCTTTCTTT. Its translation: CASSLDPGREAFF.

The chain joins TRBV15 to TRBJ1-2; D unclear. V was trimmed by 6 bases and J by 0 bases, leaving 14 bases between them. The germline gives CDR1 LNHNV, CDR2 YYDKDF (reference sequence). The CDR3 runs to 15 residues. CDR3 loop: CATSPSGTPNYGYTF. In nucleotides, the CDR3 is TGTGCCACCAGTCCGAGTGGCACTCCTAACTATGGCTACACCTTC.

The rearrangement uses TRBV30 and TRBJ2-1; 9 nucleotides align to TRBD1. The CDR3 runs to 14 residues. In germline, CDR1 is GTSNPN, CDR2 SVGIG (reference sequence). V shed 3 bases and J 8 bases; nucleotides not matched to a gene: 8. As DNA, the CDR3 is TGTGCCTGGAGCGTCGGGACAGGGCGGGATGAGCAGTTCTTC. Its protein is CAWSVGTGRDEQFF.

The rearrangement joins TRBV7-9 to TRBJ1-4, with a weak D call TRBD1 (5 bases). Germline CDR1 and CDR2: SEHNR and FQNEAQ (reference sequence). Between the trimmed V and J ends, which lost 5 bases and 8 bases, there was a span of 18 bases. The CDR3 has 15 residues. The CDR3 DNA sequence: TGTGCCAGCAGCCCCCGGGGGGGAGATGGAGAAAAACTGTTTTTT. The encoded protein is CASSPRGGDGEKLFF.

J is TRBJ2-1 and V is TRBV7-6; D unclear. The ends were cut back, 0 bases at V and 5 bases at J, with 5 bases in the middle. CDR3 length: 13 residues. Germline V gene data show CDR1 as SGHVS and CDR2 as FNYEAQ. The CDR3: CASSLALHNEQFF. The CDR3 coding sequence is TGTGCCAGCAGCTTAGCCCTACACAATGAGCAGTTCTTC.

The V and J genes are TRBV11-2 and TRBJ2-7; a weak D match, TRBD1 (7 bases). V dropped 7 bases and J dropped 3 bases, with 25 bases sitting between them. Germline V gene sequence: CDR1 SGHAT, CDR2 FQNNGV. The CDR3 is made up of 17 amino acids. The CDR3 region is CASTPPEGARTLYEQYF. The CDR3 DNA is TGTGCCAGCACCCCCCCGGAGGGGGCTAGGACTCTCTACGAGCAGTACTTC.